The 6 T cell receptor beta chains below come from one sample, sequenced in a study of T and B cells in COVID-19 patients. Blood genomic DNA input for TRB amplification was about 240-550 ng. Multiplex PCR with BIOMED2 TRB-A/B primer pools amplified TRB rearrangements. TCRdb re-called the multiplex PCR reads through MiXCR, storing one row per CDR3 protein. The sample holds roughly 25,000 distinct CDR3 sequences, less than 35% seen once. Sequencing was done on a sample of blood. These receptors all stem from a human donor who had recovered from COVID-19.

The chain recombines TRBV18 with TRBJ2-2; 10 bases are a match to TRBD1. This CDR3 comprises 15 residues. Per the germline V gene, CDR1 is KGHSH and CDR2 is LQKENI. Trimming cost V 4 bases and J 7 bases; bases outside gene matches: 6. The CDR3 reads CASSHGQGESGELFF. In nucleotides, the CDR3 is TGTGCCAGCTCACACGGACAGGGGGAAAGCGGGGAGCTGTTTTTT. Complete variable domain (other parts from reference TRBV18 and TRBJ2-2): NAGVMQNPRHLVRRRGQEARLRCSPMKGHSHVYWYRQLPEEGLKFMVYLQKENIIDESGMPKERFSAEFPKEGPSILRIQQVVRGDSAAYFCASSHGQGESGELFFGEGSRLTVL.

V and J are TRBV20-1 and TRBJ2-1; D could derive from TRBD1 or TRBD2 (6 bases each). The ends were cut back, 4 bases at V and 3 bases at J, with 28 bases in the middle. CDR3 size: 19 residues. Germline CDR1 reads DFQATT; CDR2 reads SNEGSKA (reference sequence). The CDR3 bases are TGCAGTGCTACTACCTTGGACAGTCCGGGACTCGTTATCTACAATGAGCAGTTCTTC. This gives the protein CSATTLDSPGLVIYNEQFF.

The rearrangement uses TRBV12-3 or TRBV12-4 and TRBJ2-2, with 7 bases aligning to TRBD2. The CDR3 has 16 amino acids. V dropped 3 bases and J dropped 2; count of bases not matched to a gene: 6. The CDR3 DNA reads TGTGCCAGCAGTTTGCGGGGGACTTATAACACCGGGGAGCTGTTTTTT. It encodes CASSLRGTYNTGELFF.

This clonotype was seen repeatedly, ten times or more. V usage is TRBV19 and J usage is TRBJ2-7; no reliable D call. Germline assignment: CDR1 LNHDA and CDR2 SQIVND (reference sequence). The CDR3 has 16 amino acids. V gave up 5 bases and J gave up 0 bases, with 17 bases separating them. The CDR3 DNA is TGTGCCAGTAGTCCCCCCCCGTGGAGCCCCTCCTACGAGCAGTACTTC. Its protein is CASSPPPWSPSYEQYF.

This chain uses TRBV5-4 with TRBJ1-2; TRBD1 might be the D (6 bases). V lost 4 bases to trimming and J lost 6 bases, with 16 bases between them. The CDR3 runs to 14 residues. Germline lookup yields CDR1 SGHNT and CDR2 YYREEE (reference sequence). The CDR3 spells CASSPRGWGHGYTF. The DNA for the CDR3 is TGTGCCAGCAGCCCTAGGGGCTGGGGGCATGGCTACACCTTC.

The table lists this clonotype with a few counts. The chain recombines TRBV6-5 with TRBJ2-2; TRBD1 might be the D (5 bases). The CDR3 is made up of 14 amino acids. Germline CDR1 and CDR2: MNHEY and SVGAGI. V lost 5 bases to trimming and J lost 1 base, with 8 bases between them. The CDR3 coding sequence is TGTGCCAGCAGTGTCGGACAGAACACCGGGGAGCTGTTTTTT. This gives the protein CASSVGQNTGELFF.